The source of this T cell receptor (beta chain) is a study of blood T cell repertoires in COVID-19. Study-wide context: Italy, Spain and the United States were the sources of the convalescent and acute COVID-19 samples. PBMCs, B-cell-depleted T cells, or T cells provided the cDNA or gDNA that made up the material.

As processed by the authors: Cell counts per sample came from amplifying reference gene primers. Sequencing used immunoSEQ multiplex PCR; TCRdb keeps in-frame clones, though not all of them. The DNA gave D and trimming, while V, J and clone size come from that table. This sample has 98,000 or so clones, with roughly 80% found just once. This clone was observed a single time. The clonotype originates from a man aged 60 to 75 with acute or convalescent COVID-19. The sequenced sample consisted of peripheral blood.

The CDR3 DNA sequence: TGTGCCACCAGTGATCCTACTTCGGCGGGAGGGTACAATGAGCAGTTCTTC. Translating it yields CATSDPTSAGGYNEQFF. The chain combines TRBV24-1 with TRBJ2-1, with 9 bases that match TRBD2. Germline V CDR1 and CDR2: KGHDR, SFDVKD. The V segment lost 3 bases and the J segment 4 bases; nucleotides outside the gene matches: 9. The CDR3 is made up of 17 amino acids.